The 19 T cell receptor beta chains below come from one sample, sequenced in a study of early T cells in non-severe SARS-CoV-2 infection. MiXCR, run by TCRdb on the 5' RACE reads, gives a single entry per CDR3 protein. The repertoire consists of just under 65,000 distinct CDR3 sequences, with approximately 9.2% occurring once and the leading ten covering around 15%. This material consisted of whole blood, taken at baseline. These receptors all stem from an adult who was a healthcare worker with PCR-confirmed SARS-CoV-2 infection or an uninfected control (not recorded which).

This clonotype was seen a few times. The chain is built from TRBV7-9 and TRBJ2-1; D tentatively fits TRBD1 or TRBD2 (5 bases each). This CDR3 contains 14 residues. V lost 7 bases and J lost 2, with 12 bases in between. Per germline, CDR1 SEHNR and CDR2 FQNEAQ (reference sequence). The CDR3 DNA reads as TGTGCCAGCACCGGGACCCGAACCTACAATGAGCAGTTCTTC. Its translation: CASTGTRTYNEQFF.

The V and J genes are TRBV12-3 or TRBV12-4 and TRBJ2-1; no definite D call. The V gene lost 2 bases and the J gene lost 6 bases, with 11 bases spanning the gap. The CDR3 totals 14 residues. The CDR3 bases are TGTGCCAGCAGTTTAACGGCCTGGCCCAATGAGCAGTTCTTC. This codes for CASSLTAWPNEQFF.

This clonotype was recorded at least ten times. The DNA for the CDR3 is TGTGCCAGCAGCTTAGAGCGGGACGATACGCAGTATTTT. Its translation: CASSLERDDTQYF. The chain joins TRBV7-2 to TRBJ2-3; 7 bases agree with TRBD2. With 1 base clipped from V and 6 bases from J, the junction kept 1 base outside the gene matches. Germline V CDR1 and CDR2: SGHTA, FQGNSA. This CDR3 has 13 amino acids.

CDR3 nucleotides: TGCGCCAGCAGTCCGACTAGCGGGATATCGGAGACCCAGTACTTC. Amino acids: CASSPTSGISETQYF. The rearrangement uses TRBV10-2 and TRBJ2-5; 11 nucleotides agree with TRBD2. From germline, CDR1 is WSHSY and CDR2 SAAADI. The CDR3 consists of 15 residues. V gave up 5 bases and J gave up 5 bases; unmatched junction bases: 7.

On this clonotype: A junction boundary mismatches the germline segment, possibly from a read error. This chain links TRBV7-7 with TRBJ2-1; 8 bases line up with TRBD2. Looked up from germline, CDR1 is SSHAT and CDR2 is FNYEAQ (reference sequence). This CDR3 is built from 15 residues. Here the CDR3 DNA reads TGTGCTAGCAGCTTGGGTAGCGGGGTCTACAATGAGCAGTTCTTC. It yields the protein CASSLGSGVYNEQFF.

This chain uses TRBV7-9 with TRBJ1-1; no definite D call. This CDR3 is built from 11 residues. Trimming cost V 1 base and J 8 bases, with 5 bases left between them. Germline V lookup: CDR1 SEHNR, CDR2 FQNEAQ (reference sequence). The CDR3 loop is CASSLGGEAFF. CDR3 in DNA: TGTGCCAGCAGCTTAGGCGGGGAAGCTTTCTTT.

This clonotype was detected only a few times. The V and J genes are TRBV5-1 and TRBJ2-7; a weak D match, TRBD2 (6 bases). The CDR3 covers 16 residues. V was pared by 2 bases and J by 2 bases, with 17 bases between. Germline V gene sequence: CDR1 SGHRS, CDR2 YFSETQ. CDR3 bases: TGCGCCAGCAGCTTAGCAGGGACTCTACTACCCTACGAGCAGTACTTC. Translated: CASSLAGTLLPYEQYF.

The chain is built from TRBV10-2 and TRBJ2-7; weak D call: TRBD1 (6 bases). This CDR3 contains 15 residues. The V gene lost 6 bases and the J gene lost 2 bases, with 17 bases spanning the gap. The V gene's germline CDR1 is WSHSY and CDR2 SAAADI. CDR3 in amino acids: CASRPGTHDPYEQYF. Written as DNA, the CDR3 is TGCGCCAGCAGACCCGGGACACACGACCCCTACGAGCAGTACTTC.

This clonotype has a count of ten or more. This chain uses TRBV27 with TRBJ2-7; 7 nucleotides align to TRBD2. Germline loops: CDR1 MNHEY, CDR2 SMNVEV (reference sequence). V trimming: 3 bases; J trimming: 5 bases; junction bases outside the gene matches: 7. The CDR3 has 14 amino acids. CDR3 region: CASSLRELADEQYF. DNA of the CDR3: TGTGCCAGCAGTTTGCGGGAGTTAGCGGACGAGCAGTACTTC.

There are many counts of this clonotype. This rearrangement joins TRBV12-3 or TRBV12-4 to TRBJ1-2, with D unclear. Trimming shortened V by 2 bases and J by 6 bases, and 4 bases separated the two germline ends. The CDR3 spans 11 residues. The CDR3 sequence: CASSLIHGYTF. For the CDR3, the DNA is TGTGCCAGCAGTTTAATCCATGGCTACACCTTC.

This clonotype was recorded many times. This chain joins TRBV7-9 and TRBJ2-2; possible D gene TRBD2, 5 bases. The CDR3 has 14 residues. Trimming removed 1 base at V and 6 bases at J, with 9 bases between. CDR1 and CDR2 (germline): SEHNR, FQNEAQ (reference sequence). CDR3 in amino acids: CASSLGAVAGELFF. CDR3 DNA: TGTGCCAGCAGCTTAGGAGCGGTAGCCGGGGAGCTGTTTTTT.

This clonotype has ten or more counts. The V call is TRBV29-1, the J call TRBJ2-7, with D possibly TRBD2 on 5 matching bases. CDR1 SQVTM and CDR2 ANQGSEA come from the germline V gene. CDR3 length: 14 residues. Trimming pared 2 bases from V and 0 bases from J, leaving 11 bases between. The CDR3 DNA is TGCAGCGTTGAAATAGCGTATAGCTCCTACGAGCAGTACTTC. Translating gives CSVEIAYSSYEQYF.

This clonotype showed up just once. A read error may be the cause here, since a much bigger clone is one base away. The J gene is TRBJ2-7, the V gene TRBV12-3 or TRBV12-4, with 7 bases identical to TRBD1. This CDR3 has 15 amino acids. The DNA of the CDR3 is TGTGCCAGCAGTCCCATGGACAGGTTCGGCGACGATCAGTACTTC. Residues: CASSPMDRFGDDQYF.

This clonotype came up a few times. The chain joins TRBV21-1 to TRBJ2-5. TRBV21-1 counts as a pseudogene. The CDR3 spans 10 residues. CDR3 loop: CASRSETQYF. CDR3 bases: TGTGCCAGCAGATCGGAGACCCAGTACTTC.

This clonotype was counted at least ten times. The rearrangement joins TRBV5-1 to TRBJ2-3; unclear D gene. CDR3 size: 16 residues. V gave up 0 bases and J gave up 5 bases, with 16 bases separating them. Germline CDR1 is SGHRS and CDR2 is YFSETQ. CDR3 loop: CASSLEGNSAEDTQYF. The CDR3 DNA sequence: TGCGCCAGCAGCTTGGAGGGTAACTCAGCCGAAGATACGCAGTATTTT. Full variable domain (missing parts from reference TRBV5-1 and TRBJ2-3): KAGVTQTPRYLIKTRGQQVTLSCSPISGHRSVSWYQQTPGQGLQFLFEYFSETQRNKGNFPGRFSGRQFSNSRSEMNVSTLELGDSALYLCASSLEGNSAEDTQYFGPGTRLTVL.

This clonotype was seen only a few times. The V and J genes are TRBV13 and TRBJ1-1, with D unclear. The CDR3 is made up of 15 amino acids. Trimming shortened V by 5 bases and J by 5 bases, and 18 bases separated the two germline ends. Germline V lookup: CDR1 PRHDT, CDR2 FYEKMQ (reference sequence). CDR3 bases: TGTGCCAGCAGCCTACAGCCCCCGGGAGGGACTGAAGCTTTCTTT. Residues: CASSLQPPGGTEAFF. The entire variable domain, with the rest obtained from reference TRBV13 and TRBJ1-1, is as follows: AAGVIQSPRHLIKEKRETATLKCYPIPRHDTVYWYQQGPGQDPQFLISFYEKMQSDKGSIPDRFSAQQFSDYHSELNMSSLELGDSALYFCASSLQPPGGTEAFFGQGTRLTVV.

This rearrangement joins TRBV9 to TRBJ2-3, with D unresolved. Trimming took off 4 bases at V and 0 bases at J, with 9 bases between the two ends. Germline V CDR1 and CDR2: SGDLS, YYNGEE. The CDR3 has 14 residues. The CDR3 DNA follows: TGTGCCAGCAGCACGGGTTCTAGCACAGATACGCAGTATTTT. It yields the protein CASSTGSSTDTQYF. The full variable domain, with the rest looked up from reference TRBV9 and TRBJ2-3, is DSGVTQTPKHLITATGQRVTLRCSPRSGDLSVYWYQQSLDQGLQFLIQYYNGEERAKGNILERFSAQQFPDLHSELNLSSLELGDSALYFCASSTGSSTDTQYFGPGTRLTVL.

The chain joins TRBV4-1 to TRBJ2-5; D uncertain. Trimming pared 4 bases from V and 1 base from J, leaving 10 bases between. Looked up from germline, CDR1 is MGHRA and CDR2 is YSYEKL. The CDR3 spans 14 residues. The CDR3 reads CASSPWGAQETQYF. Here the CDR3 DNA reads TGCGCCAGCAGCCCTTGGGGTGCCCAAGAGACCCAGTACTTC.

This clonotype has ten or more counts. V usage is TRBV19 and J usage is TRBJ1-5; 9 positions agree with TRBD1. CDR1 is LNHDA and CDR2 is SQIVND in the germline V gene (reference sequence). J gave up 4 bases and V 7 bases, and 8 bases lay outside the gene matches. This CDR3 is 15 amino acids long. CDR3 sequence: CASKHRDRDNQPQHF. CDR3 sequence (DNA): TGTGCCAGTAAACACCGGGACAGGGATAATCAGCCCCAGCATTTT.